This T cell receptor (beta chain) originates from a study of blood T cell repertoires in COVID-19. This CDR3 has 15 residues. Trimming took off 8 bases at V and 2 bases at J, with 16 bases between the two ends. The germline V gene has CDR1 MNHEY and CDR2 SVGAGI. TCRdb's copy holds only in-frame clones and misses some; the assay was immunoSEQ multiplex PCR. Counted here are around 130,000 clones, 80% to 90% occurring once; the ten biggest clones make up 2.3%. The sample consisted of PBMCs or T cells enriched from blood (not recorded which). The V and J genes are TRBV6-5 and TRBJ1-3, with D possibly being TRBD1 (6 bases). The TCR originated in a woman aged 50 to 60 who had recovered from COVID-19. The CDR3 spells CASQKQGKTGNTIYF. CDR3 DNA sequence: TGTGCCAGCCAAAAACAGGGCAAGACTGGAAACACCATATATTTT.